This T cell receptor beta chain was observed in a study of cytomegalovirus exposure and HLA in healthy donors (dated by TCRdb to between 2016 and 2019). Broadly, across the study: In an earlier analysis of 450 to 750 of the donors, about 260 Gb of sequence data and 95 million to 130 million unique TCR beta sequences from about 179 million T cells were reported. Of the approximately 400 genotyped donors, roughly 80% fell in the genetic ancestry cluster associated with self-reported Caucasian donors. The T cell repertoires of roughly 660 subjects were profiled by immunosequencing and related to cytomegalovirus serostatus. Roughly 5 DR-DQ haplotypes were handled as single units for association and clustering, since linkage in the cohort was strong. Besides the first cohort of around 700 subjects, a separate validation cohort made up of 120 different subjects was used. All discovery cohort repertoires had been generated using a single sequencing platform. Donor age, sex, ethnicity and CMV serostatus were compiled alongside the repertoire data. High-throughput TCR immunosequencing, statistical association of individual TCRs with disease status, and machine learning were combined to predict cytomegalovirus infection status. A later genetic analysis used genome-wide SNP genotypes for about 55% of the 666 donors, treating that subset as a discovery cohort. About 280 gigabases of sequencing data and around 80 million unique TCR sequences made up an early release that covered roughly 670 HLA-typed donors. HLA typing included class I and class II loci at four-digit resolution. The study aimed to test whether cataloging public T cell receptors could reveal signatures of past pathogen exposure. The number of donors typed differed by locus, with roughly 620-630 for A, B, C, DRB1 and DQB1, 522 for DQA1, 600 to 610 for DPA1, and 472 for DPB1. A later analysis re-examined previously published TCR beta repertoires from just over 650 donors and added high-resolution HLA genotyping to investigate patterns of TCR occurrence. In an earlier analysis of about 590 of the donors, high-throughput TCR beta sequencing was used to judge whether each TCR beta V gene segment behaved as functional or pseudogenic. Rather than drawing on any new phenotypic data, the later analysis identified candidate immune exposures from TCR beta sequences and the way those sequences occurred across donors. Across approximately 400 genotyped donors of the cohort, an average of roughly 250,000 unique TCR beta nucleotide sequences per donor were sequenced, and around 19% of those sequences were non-productive.

Paper-wide results and their limitations: The study gave a list of over 150 TCR beta chains associated with cytomegalovirus. A few of the identified cytomegalovirus-associated TCR beta chains were confirmed in vitro to be specific for cytomegalovirus antigens. A further reported finding was that TCR beta sequences accurately predicted the HLA-A and HLA-B alleles for most subjects in the first cohort. Linkage disequilibrium might explain the correlated functional status among segregating V segments, but an unknown experimental factor could not be excluded. Strong co-occurrence of HLA alleles, especially DR and DQ, made assigning TCR associations to individual alleles difficult. In a later analysis, most CMV-associated TCR beta chains were found to appear HLA-restricted, with HLA associations seemingly driven largely by CMV exposure. In this cohort, only TCR beta chains were sequenced, and detectable features were limited by the absence of alpha or paired-chain data. A later analysis found that HLA-associated TCR beta chains were more clonally expanded and had lower generation probabilities than equally common non-associated chains. Across donors, most TCR sequences were observed very rarely, whereas some public TCRs were present in many individuals. The earlier analysis of about 600 of the donors excluded some 15 rarely observed V segments, including chromosome 9 orphons, because counts were too low. In a later analysis, the rate of TCR association differed among HLA loci, with DRB1 alleles having the most associated TCRs and HLA-C alleles having the fewest. The classifier was reported to diagnose cytomegalovirus status with high specificity and sensitivity in both the original cohort and the validation cohort. The sequencing pipeline was judged likely to have produced a cluster of highly shared sequence variants as a technical artifact. An association between a missense DCLRE1C variant and V-gene and J-gene trimming of TCR beta chains was found in a later genetic analysis and replicated in an independent cohort. Presence/absence analyses assumed roughly uniform sequencing depth across donors, an assumption that may not hold. A later genetic analysis reported fewer N-insertions in productive TCRs among donors in an Asian-associated ancestry cluster than the roughly 650-donor mean. Because the 87-base-pair reads could not distinguish some IMGT-functional V segments, including TRBV6-2 and TRBV6-3, those segments were excluded. It was suggested by the authors that the approach could potentially be generalized to other disease states and immunological phenotypes. Because HLA typing was missing for some donors at each locus, association tests included only the typed subset. In a later analysis, some 18,000 TCR beta sequences were associated with specific HLA alleles at a false discovery rate of 0.05. In an earlier analysis of about 540 of the donors, most TCR beta V segments were observed in productive rearrangements about 90% or about 30% of the time, broadly matching IMGT annotations. According to a later analysis, parvovirus B19, influenza, CMV and Epstein-Barr virus appeared linked to several top co-occurrence clusters. Immune exposure information for the cohort was limited to CMV serostatus.

Reading from cysteine to phenylalanine, the CDR3 counts 15 amino acids. Kept here is only the CDR3 DNA, which spans 45 bases and is read in frame from base 1. CDR1 SGHRS and CDR2 YFSETQ are derived from the germline V gene. The germline V and J ends show losses of 4 bases and 1 base respectively, and no gene match explains 7 bases of the junction. Library preparation used the immunoSEQ multiplex PCR assay. A mixture of 60 forward primers for TCR Vbeta segments and 13 reverse primers for TCR Jbeta segments was used in the multiplex PCR. A multiplex PCR assay on genomic DNA amplified the CDR3 region of rearranged TCR beta genes. The Illumina HiSeq System was used to sequence the amplified TCR beta libraries as 87-base-pair reads. Per the authors' processing: Across the 700 or so repertoires, a later analysis counted around 80 million unique TCR beta chains, 9.5 million to 12 million of which were shared by at least two donors. Raw reads were error-corrected and collapsed into unique sequences with a nearest-neighbor algorithm that merged closely related sequences to remove PCR and sequencing errors. V, D and J gene segments were assigned by aligning CDR3 sequences to IMGT reference sequences. For a sequence to be retained, a match of at least six nucleotides to both a V gene segment and a J gene segment was required. A rearrangement counted as productive if the CDR3 had no stop codons and remained in frame with V and J, and every other rearrangement counted as non-productive. Following IMGT convention, CDR3 was defined as the stretch from the second conserved V-encoded cysteine up to the conserved J-encoded phenylalanine. The earlier analysis of about 610 of the donors excluded sequences that lacked an unambiguous match to a single V gene segment. In an earlier analysis of a few hundred of the donors, V segments were called functional above 56.7% productive rearrangements and were called segregating when the between-donor standard deviation exceeded 5%. A statistical classification framework was built for diagnosing cytomegalovirus status from the catalog of TCR beta chain sequences. V and J gene assignment, in a later analysis, came from comparing TCR nucleotide sequences with IMGT/GENE-DB human TR gene sequences. In a later analysis, CDR3 sequences and most-parsimonious VDJ recombination scenarios were assigned using the TCRdist pipeline. A later analysis defined each TCR beta chain by its CDR3 amino acid sequence plus V-gene family, and excluded reads lacking a unique V-gene family. A later analysis removed 450 to 600 highly shared, low-generation-probability nucleotide sequences to deal with suspected cross-contamination and a sequencing artifact. In a later analysis, a clonal expansion index for each public chain was calculated from normalized within-repertoire ranks of inferred template counts. In a later analysis, generation probabilities were computed with a VDJ recombination model fitted to out-of-frame rearrangements, and the resulting probabilities were checked against IGoR. In a later analysis, TCR-TCR, TCR-HLA and TCR-CMV co-occurrence was scored with hypergeometric tests, and a repertoire-size bias correction was applied to TCR pairs. In a later analysis, false discovery rates were estimated by permuting HLA or CMV assignments 20 times. A later analysis grouped co-occurring TCRs with DBSCAN, adding TCRdist sequence similarity when clustering within HLA-allele-positive subsets. For co-occurrence clustering, repertoires with fewer than 30,000 or more than 120,000 public chains were excluded, along with four or five repertoires with anomalous nucleotide sharing. This is the immuneACCESS table as TCRdb keeps it, with only in-frame sequences that have V and J called. A part of the clones is gone; compared with another copy, unresolved V genes explain less than half, and the rest is unexplained. That table furnishes V, J and clone size, whereas the DNA furnished D and trimming. The sample table on file contains approximately 120,000 clones. The ten largest clones capture around 2.2% of the sample.

The cohort was made up of 666 healthy bone marrow donors. At the time of sampling, all cohort members were nominally healthy, though unrecorded immune exposures were likely present. The donor tested CMV seronegative and was one of the 352 seronegative cohort members. Every donor gave a peripheral blood sample, and the peripheral blood mononuclear cells from that sample were used for TCR beta sequencing. Genomic DNA was extracted from the blood cell samples with the Qiagen DNeasy Blood Extraction Kit. Remarks on this clone: The antigen it binds to is not known.

Sequenced material: PBMCs. Here the chain combines TRBV5-1 and TRBJ1-2; TRBD1 matches 7 bases in the middle. The sequence was collected from a man aged 40-49 years in good health and CMV-seronegative. The base sequence is TGCGCCAGCAGCAGACAGGGAGTTTATAACTATGGCTACACCTTC. Translated, this gives CASSRQGVYNYGYTF.